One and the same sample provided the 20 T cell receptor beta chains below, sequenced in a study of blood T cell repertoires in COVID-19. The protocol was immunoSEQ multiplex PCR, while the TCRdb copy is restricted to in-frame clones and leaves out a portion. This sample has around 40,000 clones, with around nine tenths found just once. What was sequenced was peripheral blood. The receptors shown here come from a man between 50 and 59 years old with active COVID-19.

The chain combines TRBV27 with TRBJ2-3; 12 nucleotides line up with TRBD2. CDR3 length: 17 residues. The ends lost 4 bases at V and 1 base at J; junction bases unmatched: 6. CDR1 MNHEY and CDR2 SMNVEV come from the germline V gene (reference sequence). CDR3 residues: CASSSRTSGTRTDTQYF. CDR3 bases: TGTGCCAGCAGTTCCCGGACTAGCGGGACCCGCACAGATACGCAGTATTTT.

Written as DNA, the CDR3 is TGTGCCAGCAGTATACCCGGGACAGGGGGCAGCGACACCTTC. It encodes CASSIPGTGGSDTF. J is TRBJ1-2 and V is TRBV7-9; 12 bases align to TRBD1. Trimming at V came to 6 bases and at J to 12 bases, leaving 11 bases not matched to a gene. The CDR3 has 14 amino acids. Germline V gives CDR1 SEHNR, CDR2 FQNEAQ (reference sequence).

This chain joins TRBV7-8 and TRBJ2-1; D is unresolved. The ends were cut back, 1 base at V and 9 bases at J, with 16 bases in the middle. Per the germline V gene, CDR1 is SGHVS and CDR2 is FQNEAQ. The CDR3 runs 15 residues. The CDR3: CASSLGLNEGGEQFF. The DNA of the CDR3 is TGTGCCAGCAGCTTAGGACTCAACGAAGGCGGTGAGCAGTTCTTC.

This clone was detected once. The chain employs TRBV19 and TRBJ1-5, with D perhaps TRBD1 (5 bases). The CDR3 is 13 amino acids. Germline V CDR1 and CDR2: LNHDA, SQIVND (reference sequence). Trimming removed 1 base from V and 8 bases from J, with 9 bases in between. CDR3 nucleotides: TGTGCCAGTAGTATAGTCTGGGGGGAGCCCCAGCATTTT. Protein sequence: CASSIVWGEPQHF.

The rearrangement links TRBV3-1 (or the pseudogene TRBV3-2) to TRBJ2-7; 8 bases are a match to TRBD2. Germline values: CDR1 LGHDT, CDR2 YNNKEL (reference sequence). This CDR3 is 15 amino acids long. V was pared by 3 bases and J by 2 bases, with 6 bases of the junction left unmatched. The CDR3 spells CASSQGLAGTYEQYF. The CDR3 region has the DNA TGTGCCAGCAGCCAGGGCCTAGCGGGTACCTACGAGCAGTACTTC.

CDR3 sequence reads: CAIQGEGSYNEQFF. CDR3 nucleotides: TGTGCCATCCAGGGTGAAGGCTCCTACAATGAGCAGTTCTTC. This chain connects TRBV10-3 to TRBJ2-1, with a possible D match to TRBD1 (5 bases). V lost 8 bases, J lost 0 bases, and 11 bases lay in between. Germline V lookup: CDR1 ENHRY, CDR2 SYGVKD. The CDR3 sequence is 14 residues long.

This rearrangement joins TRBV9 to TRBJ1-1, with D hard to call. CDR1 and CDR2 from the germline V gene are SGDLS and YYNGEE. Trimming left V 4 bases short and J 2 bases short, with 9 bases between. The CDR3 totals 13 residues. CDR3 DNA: TGTGCCAGCAGCCCCCGGTATAACACTGAAGCTTTCTTT. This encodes CASSPRYNTEAFF.

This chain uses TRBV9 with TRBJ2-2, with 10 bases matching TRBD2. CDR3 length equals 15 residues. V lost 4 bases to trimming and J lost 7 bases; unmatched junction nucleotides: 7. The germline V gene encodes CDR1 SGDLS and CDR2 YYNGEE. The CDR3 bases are TGTGCCAGCAGCTCTCTAGCGGGAGCGAACGGGGAGCTGTTTTTT. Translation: CASSSLAGANGELFF.

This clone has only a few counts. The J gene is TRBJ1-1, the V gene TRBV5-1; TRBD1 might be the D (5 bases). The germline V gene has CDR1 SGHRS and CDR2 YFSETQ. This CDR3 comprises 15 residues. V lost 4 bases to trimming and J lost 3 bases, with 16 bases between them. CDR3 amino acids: CASSRGTGEHTEAFF. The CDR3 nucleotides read TGCGCCAGCAGCCGGGGGACGGGAGAGCACACTGAAGCTTTCTTT.

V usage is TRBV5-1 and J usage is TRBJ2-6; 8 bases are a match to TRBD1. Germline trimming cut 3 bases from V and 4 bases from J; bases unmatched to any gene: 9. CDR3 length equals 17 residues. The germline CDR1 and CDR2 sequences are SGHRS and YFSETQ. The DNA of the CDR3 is TGCGCCAGCAGCTCTGGACAGGGCGGGTCCGGGGCCAACGTCCTGACTTTC. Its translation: CASSSGQGGSGANVLTF.

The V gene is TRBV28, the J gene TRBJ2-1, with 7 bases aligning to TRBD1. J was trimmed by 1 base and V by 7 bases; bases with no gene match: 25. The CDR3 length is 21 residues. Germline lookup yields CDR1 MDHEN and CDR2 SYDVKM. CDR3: CASNNRSRRLGGEWSYNEQFF. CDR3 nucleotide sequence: TGTGCCAGCAATAATCGAAGTCGCCGTCTAGGGGGCGAATGGTCCTACAATGAGCAGTTCTTC.

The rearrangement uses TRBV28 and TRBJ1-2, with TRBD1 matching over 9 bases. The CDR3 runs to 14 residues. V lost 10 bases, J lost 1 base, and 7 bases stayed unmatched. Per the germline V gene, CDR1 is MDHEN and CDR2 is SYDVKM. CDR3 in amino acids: CATPGQGSNYGYTF. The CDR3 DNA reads TGTGCCACCCCGGGACAGGGAAGTAACTATGGCTACACCTTC.

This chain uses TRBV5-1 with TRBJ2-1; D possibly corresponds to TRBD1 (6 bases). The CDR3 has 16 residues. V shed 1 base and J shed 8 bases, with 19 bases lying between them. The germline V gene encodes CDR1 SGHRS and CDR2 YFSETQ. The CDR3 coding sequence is TGCGCCAGCAGCTTGAGGTCAGAGAAGGGGGTGGATGAGCAGTTCTTC. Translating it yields CASSLRSEKGVDEQFF.

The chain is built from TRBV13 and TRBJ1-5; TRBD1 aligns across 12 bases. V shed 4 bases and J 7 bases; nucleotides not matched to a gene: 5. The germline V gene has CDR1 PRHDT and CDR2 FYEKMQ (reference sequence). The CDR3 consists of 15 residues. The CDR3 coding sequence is TGTGCCAGCAGCTCCGGGACAGGGGGCGGGCAGCCCCAGCATTTT. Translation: CASSSGTGGGQPQHF.

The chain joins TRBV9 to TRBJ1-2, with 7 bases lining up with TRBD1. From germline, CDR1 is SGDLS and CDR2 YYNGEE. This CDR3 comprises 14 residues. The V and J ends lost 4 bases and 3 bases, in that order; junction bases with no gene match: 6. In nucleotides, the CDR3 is TGTGCCAGCAGCCCGACGACAGGGCACTATGGCTACACCTTC. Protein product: CASSPTTGHYGYTF.

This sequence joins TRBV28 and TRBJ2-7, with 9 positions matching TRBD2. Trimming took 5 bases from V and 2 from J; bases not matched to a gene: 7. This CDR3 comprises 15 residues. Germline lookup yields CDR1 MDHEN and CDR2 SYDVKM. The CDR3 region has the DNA TGTGCCAGCAGTAATAGCGGGAGAGGAACCTACGAGCAGTACTTC. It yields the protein CASSNSGRGTYEQYF. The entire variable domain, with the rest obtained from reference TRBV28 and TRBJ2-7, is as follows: DVKVTQSSRYLVKRTGEKVFLECVQDMDHENMFWYRQDPGLGLRLIYFSYDVKMKEKGDIPEGYSVSREKKERFSLILESASTNQTSMYLCASSNSGRGTYEQYFGPGTRLTVT.

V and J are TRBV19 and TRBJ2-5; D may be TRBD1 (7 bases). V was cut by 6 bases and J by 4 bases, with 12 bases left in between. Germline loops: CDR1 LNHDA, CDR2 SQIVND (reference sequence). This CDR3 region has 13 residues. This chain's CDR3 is CASSRQGGETQYF. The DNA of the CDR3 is TGTGCCAGTAGCCGACAGGGAGGAGAGACCCAGTACTTC.

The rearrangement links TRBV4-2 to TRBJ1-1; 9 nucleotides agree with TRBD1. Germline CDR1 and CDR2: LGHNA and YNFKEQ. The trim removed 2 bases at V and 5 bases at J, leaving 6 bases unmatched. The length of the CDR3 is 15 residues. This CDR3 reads CASSQPGTGRTEAFF. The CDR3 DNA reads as TGTGCCAGCAGCCAACCCGGGACAGGGCGAACTGAAGCTTTCTTT.

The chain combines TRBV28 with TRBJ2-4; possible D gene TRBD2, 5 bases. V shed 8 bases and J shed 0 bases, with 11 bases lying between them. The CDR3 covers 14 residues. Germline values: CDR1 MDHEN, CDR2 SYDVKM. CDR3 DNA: TGTGCCAGCTCCCCTCGGGGAGCCAAAAACATTCAGTACTTC. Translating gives CASSPRGAKNIQYF.

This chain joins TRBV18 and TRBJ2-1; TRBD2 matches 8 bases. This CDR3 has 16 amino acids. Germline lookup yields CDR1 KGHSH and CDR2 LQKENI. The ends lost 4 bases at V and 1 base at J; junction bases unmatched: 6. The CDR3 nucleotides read TGTGCCAGCTCACGTCGGGGGACTAGGTCCTACAATGAGCAGTTCTTC. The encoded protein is CASSRRGTRSYNEQFF.